The 8 T cell receptor beta chains listed next were all sequenced from one sample in a study of blood T cells in healthy people across ages. The use of a sample-barcoded 5' primer and a J-beta primer mix characterized a second PCR of roughly 6 to 11 cycles. TCRdb reanalysed the 5' RACE reads using MiXCR and keeps one entry per CDR3 protein. This sample yields 1.5 million or so distinct CDR3 sequences, of which roughly 43% are seen a single time; about 3.8% belongs to the top ten. Sequenced input: blood. These receptors were obtained from a woman between 18 and 30 years old in good health.

V usage is TRBV20-1 and J usage is TRBJ1-5; the D is unclear. The CDR3 loop spans 15 amino acids. Germline V gene data show CDR1 as DFQATT and CDR2 as SNEGSKA (reference sequence). V shed 4 bases and J shed 0 bases, with 13 bases lying between them. The CDR3 region has the DNA TGCAGTGCTACGACTACAGTTTATAGCAATCAGCCCCAGCATTTT. It yields the protein CSATTTVYSNQPQHF.

This clonotype came up many times. The chain uses TRBV10-3 and TRBJ2-1, with 13 bases lining up with TRBD2. The CDR3 extends over 15 amino acids. Germline CDR1 and CDR2: ENHRY and SYGVKD. With 7 bases clipped from V and 3 bases from J, the junction kept 3 bases outside the gene matches. Here the CDR3 DNA reads TGTGCCATCAAAGGGACTAGCGGGATCTACAATGAGCAGTTCTTC. Encoded protein: CAIKGTSGIYNEQFF.

In this sample, this clonotype turned up many times. This chain connects TRBV27 to TRBJ1-1; D unresolved. Looked up from germline, CDR1 is MNHEY and CDR2 is SMNVEV (reference sequence). The CDR3 consists of 19 residues. V lost 2 bases and J 0 bases, leaving 22 bases between the germline ends. The CDR3 coding sequence is TGTGCCAGCAGTTTAGGGCCCGCAAAGGGTTGCCCTTTGAACACTGAAGCTTTCTTT. This encodes CASSLGPAKGCPLNTEAFF.

This clonotype was seen a handful of times. The V gene is TRBV27, the J gene TRBJ2-7; D might be TRBD1 (6 bases). Looked up from germline, CDR1 is MNHEY and CDR2 is SMNVEV (reference sequence). The CDR3 loop spans 16 amino acids. V gave up 4 bases and J gave up 2 bases, with 18 bases separating them. CDR3 amino acids: CASSSLGIQGTYEQYF. Here the CDR3 DNA reads TGTGCCAGCAGTTCCCTCGGAATACAGGGCACCTACGAGCAGTACTTC.

This clonotype was recorded a few times. The chain joins TRBV6-1 to TRBJ1-5; a weak D match, TRBD1 (6 bases). The CDR3 runs 16 residues. Looked up from germline, CDR1 is MNHNS and CDR2 is SASEGT. V shed 6 bases and J shed 0 bases, with 15 bases lying between them. The CDR3 bases are TGTGCCAGCAGGACAGGACTGATTGATAGCAATCAGCCCCAGCATTTT. This codes for CASRTGLIDSNQPQHF.

The chain couples TRBV28 to TRBJ1-2, with unresolved D. V lost 5 bases to trimming and J lost 5 bases, with 15 bases between them. Germline lookup yields CDR1 MDHEN and CDR2 SYDVKM. The CDR3 contains 14 residues. CDR3 loop: CASSPRLKGYGYTF. DNA for the CDR3: TGTGCCAGCAGTCCCCGATTAAAGGGATATGGCTACACCTTC.

Only a few counts were recorded for this clonotype. The V and J genes are TRBV12-3 or TRBV12-4 and TRBJ1-5; D call uncertain. V was cut by 8 bases and J by 2 bases, with 10 bases left in between. The length of the CDR3 is 13 residues. In nucleotides, the CDR3 is TGTGCCAGCCGTGATGGGGGCAATCAGCCCCAGCATTTT. Translated: CASRDGGNQPQHF.

The chain joins TRBV7-9 to TRBJ2-1; 7 bases are a match to TRBD2. The germline gives CDR1 SEHNR, CDR2 FQNEAQ (reference sequence). Trimming took 7 bases from V and 0 from J; bases not matched to a gene: 12. The length of the CDR3 is 17 residues. The DNA for the CDR3 is TGTGCCAGCACCCAGTGGGATTGGGAGGGCTCCTACAATGAGCAGTTCTTC. It translates to CASTQWDWEGSYNEQFF.